This T cell receptor beta chain was sequenced in a study of T cell responses to AZD1222 COVID-19 vaccine. Study results and caveats: Spike-specific TCR repertoires showed rising breadth and depth after two AZD1222 doses.

V was pared by 3 bases and J by 1 base, with 6 bases between. Germline lookup yields CDR1 SQVTM and CDR2 ANQGSEA. The CDR3 sequence is 12 residues long. Of note for this clone: Its antigen is currently unknown.

Clones were sequenced by immunoSEQ multiplex PCR, and TCRdb holds only the in-frame ones, with some missing. The profile shows roughly 190,000 clones, 85% to 95% of them singletons. This specimen consisted of peripheral blood, obtained on day 0 of AZD1222 vaccination. The V call is TRBV29-1, the J call TRBJ1-1, with D unresolved. The sequence was obtained from an adult in good health. Here the CDR3 reads CSVDWRNTEAFF. CDR3 coding DNA: TGCAGCGTTGATTGGCGGAACACTGAAGCTTTCTTT.